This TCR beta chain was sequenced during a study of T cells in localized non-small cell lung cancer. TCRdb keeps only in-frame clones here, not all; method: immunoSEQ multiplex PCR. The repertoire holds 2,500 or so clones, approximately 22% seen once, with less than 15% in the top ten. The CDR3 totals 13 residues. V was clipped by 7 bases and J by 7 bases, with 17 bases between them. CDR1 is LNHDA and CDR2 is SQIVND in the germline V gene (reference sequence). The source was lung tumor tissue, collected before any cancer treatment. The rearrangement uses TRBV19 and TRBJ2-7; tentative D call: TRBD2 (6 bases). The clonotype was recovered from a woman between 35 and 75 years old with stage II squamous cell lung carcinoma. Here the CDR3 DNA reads TGTGCCAGTACGAAGGGAGGAGGCGGAGAGCAGTACTTC. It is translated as CASTKGGGGEQYF.